One and the same sample provided the 14 T cell receptor beta chains below, sequenced in a study of blood T cell repertoires in COVID-19. The table came from immunoSEQ multiplex PCR; TCRdb's copy has only in-frame clones and leaves some out. The data show about 230,000 clones, with about 85% seen just once and about 8% held by the top ten. Sequenced material: peripheral blood. The origin of the receptors is a woman of 80 years or more with acute or convalescent COVID-19.

The rearrangement uses TRBV19 and TRBJ1-5; 7 nucleotides align to TRBD1. V was pared by 3 bases and J by 4 bases, with 3 bases of the junction left unmatched. CDR3 length equals 14 residues. In germline, CDR1 is LNHDA, CDR2 SQIVND (reference sequence). The CDR3 reads CASSMGQRNQPQHF. In DNA form, the CDR3 reads TGTGCCAGTAGTATGGGACAGCGGAATCAGCCCCAGCATTTT.

This clone came up a few times. The chain is built from TRBV5-3 and TRBJ1-5, with D unclear. TRBV5-3 carries the ORF label, with uncertain function. Trimming took off 9 bases at V and 0 bases at J, with 25 bases between the two ends. CDR3 length: 18 amino acids. This CDR3 reads CATKSGRETLNSNQPQHF. CDR3 DNA: TGTGCCACCAAGTCCGGGCGGGAGACTTTAAATAGCAATCAGCCCCAGCATTTT.

The chain has TRBV27 and TRBJ1-1; D unclear. The CDR3 covers 13 residues. The V gene's germline CDR1 is MNHEY and CDR2 SMNVEV (reference sequence). Trimming shortened V by 8 bases and J by 3 bases, and 13 bases separated the two germline ends. The CDR3 loop reads CASENPGHTEAFF. The CDR3 DNA follows: TGTGCCAGCGAAAATCCGGGTCACACTGAAGCTTTCTTT.

The chain links TRBV7-9 to TRBJ1-1; 7 bases are a match to TRBD1. The CDR3 covers 16 residues. Germline CDR1 reads SEHNR; CDR2 reads FQNEAQ (reference sequence). V was pared by 2 bases and J by 5 bases, with 11 bases of the junction left unmatched. DNA of the CDR3: TGTGCCAGCAGCTTACTCGGTGCAGGGGGTGAGACTGAAGCTTTCTTT. Translation: CASSLLGAGGETEAFF.

V gene TRBV18 combines with J gene TRBJ2-7; D unclear. CDR1 is KGHSH and CDR2 is LQKENI in the germline V gene. This CDR3 has 13 amino acids. V lost 0 bases and J lost 5, with 8 bases in between. CDR3 in amino acids: CASSPPSRNEQYF. Written as DNA, the CDR3 is TGTGCCAGCTCACCACCGTCGAGAAACGAGCAGTACTTC.

A few counts support this clone. The chain couples TRBV5-1 to TRBJ1-1; weak D call: TRBD1 (6 bases). The CDR3 spans 14 residues. Per germline, CDR1 SGHRS and CDR2 YFSETQ. Trimming cost V 3 bases and J 7 bases, with 16 bases left between them. DNA for the CDR3: TGCGCCAGCAGCTCCCGCCAAGGGGGTTTTGAAGCTTTCTTT. Encoded protein: CASSSRQGGFEAFF.

This chain's CDR3 is CASSLPIGGNEQFF. In nucleotides, the CDR3 is TGTGCCAGCAGCCTCCCGATCGGAGGAAATGAGCAGTTCTTC. The V gene is TRBV11-1, the J gene TRBJ2-1, with D possibly TRBD2 on 5 matching bases. V shed 5 bases and J shed 7 bases, with 15 bases lying between them. Germline CDR1 reads SGHAT; CDR2 reads FQDESV (reference sequence). This CDR3 is built from 14 residues.

The rearrangement uses TRBV3-1 (or the pseudogene TRBV3-2) and TRBJ1-2; TRBD1 aligns across 7 bases. The CDR3 is made up of 13 amino acids. Unmatched junction bases numbered 7, after V lost 6 bases and J lost 6 bases. CDR1 LGHDT and CDR2 YNNKEL come from the germline V gene (reference sequence). Here the CDR3 DNA reads TGTGCCAGCAGTCGAGAGGGGGCCGATGGCTACACCTTC. This codes for CASSREGADGYTF.

The rearrangement joins TRBV19 to TRBJ1-2; 7 bases are shared with TRBD1. The CDR3 length is 15 residues. Trimming took 10 bases from V and 3 from J; bases not matched to a gene: 14. Germline V lookup: CDR1 LNHDA, CDR2 SQIVND (reference sequence). For the CDR3, the DNA is TGTGCCACTGAGTGGGGCAGGGGGGTAGACTATGGCTACACCTTC. Protein product: CATEWGRGVDYGYTF.

The chain carries TRBV4-1 and TRBJ2-1; 16 positions match TRBD2. CDR1 MGHRA and CDR2 YSYEKL come from the germline V gene. Unmatched junction bases numbered 11, after V lost 3 bases and J lost 9 bases. The CDR3 is made up of 18 amino acids. Written as DNA, the CDR3 is TGCGCCAGCAGCCAGAAGCCCGCCGGGACTAGCGGGAGGGGTGAGCAGTTCTTC. Translated, it gives CASSQKPAGTSGRGEQFF.

The V call is TRBV7-6, the J call TRBJ1-4; D is possibly TRBD1 (5 bases). CDR1 SGHVS and CDR2 FNYEAQ come from the germline V gene. V was cut by 5 bases and J by 8 bases, with 21 bases left in between. The CDR3 is made up of 16 amino acids. The CDR3 here is CASSRGGGITTEKLFF. The CDR3 nucleotides are TGTGCCAGCAGCCGTGGGGGGGGGATAACGACGGAAAAACTGTTTTTT.

The V and J genes are TRBV19 and TRBJ1-6, with 9 bases identical to TRBD1. CDR1 and CDR2 (germline): LNHDA, SQIVND (reference sequence). This CDR3 region has 15 residues. V lost 6 bases to trimming and J lost 7 bases; unmatched junction nucleotides: 7. The CDR3 spells CASRQGAFLNSPLHF. In DNA, the CDR3 is TGTGCCAGTAGACAGGGGGCATTTTTGAATTCACCCCTCCACTTT.

The rearrangement links TRBV10-3 to TRBJ2-7; 8 bases are a match to TRBD2. The CDR3 length is 15 residues. Germline V lookup: CDR1 ENHRY, CDR2 SYGVKD. V dropped 10 bases and J dropped 0; count of bases not matched to a gene: 11. This CDR3 is CATAQGSGGSYEQYF. The CDR3 DNA reads as TGTGCCACCGCCCAGGGGAGCGGGGGCTCCTACGAGCAGTACTTC.

The chain carries TRBV3-1 (or the pseudogene TRBV3-2) and TRBJ2-7; 7 bases map to TRBD1. The CDR3 covers 13 residues. Germline CDR1 LGHDT, CDR2 YNNKEL (reference sequence). The V gene end was trimmed by 2 bases and the J gene end by 5 bases; junction bases not matched to a gene: 3. The CDR3 here is CASSQWDRDEQYF. The CDR3 nucleotides read TGTGCCAGCAGCCAATGGGACAGAGACGAGCAGTACTTC.